A single sample is the source of the 4 T cell receptor beta chains below, sequenced in a study of CD8+CD57+ T cells in acquired aplastic anemia. Genomic DNA templated the TCR beta VDJ and CDR3 profiling. MiXCR, applied by TCRdb to the reads, yields one record per CDR3 protein. The top ten clones hold 2.5% of a sample with around 130,000 distinct CDR3 sequences, around 50% of them seen once. Source material: sorted CD4+, CD8+, or CD8+CD57+ T cells (not recorded which) from PBMCs. These receptors all stem from a human donor in good health, serving as a control.

This clonotype showed up many times. The rearrangement uses TRBV20-1 and TRBJ2-5; TRBD1 agrees at 7 bases. The CDR3 contains 14 residues. Germline V gene sequence: CDR1 DFQATT, CDR2 SNEGSKA (reference sequence). Germline trimming cut 5 bases from V and 4 bases from J; bases unmatched to any gene: 10. CDR3 sequence: CSASSIGGRETQYF. The CDR3, as DNA: TGCAGTGCTTCCTCTATAGGGGGCCGAGAGACCCAGTACTTC.

Of note for this clonotype: A read error may be the cause here, since a much bigger clone is one base away. The chain links TRBV5-4 to TRBJ2-2; D is perhaps TRBD1 (6 bases). CDR1 SGHNT and CDR2 YYREEE come from the germline V gene (reference sequence). The length of the CDR3 is 14 residues. CDR3 in DNA: TGTGTCAGCAGCTTGGCAGGGGCGACCGGGGAGCTGTTTTTT. Its translation is CVSSLAGATGELFF.

This clonotype was recorded many times. This chain links TRBV7-8 with TRBJ2-5; D not resolved. V was clipped by 1 base and J by 1 base, with 7 bases between them. Germline CDR1 is SGHVS and CDR2 is FQNEAQ. This CDR3 has 14 amino acids. DNA of the CDR3: TGTGCCAGCAGCTTAGGGCTAATCCAAGAGACCCAGTACTTC. This encodes CASSLGLIQETQYF.

This clonotype was recorded at least ten times. The genes are TRBV29-1 and TRBJ2-7, with D possibly matching TRBD1 (6 bases). The CDR3 sequence is 15 residues long. Trimming pared 4 bases from V and 0 bases from J, leaving 16 bases between. CDR1 SQVTM and CDR2 ANQGSEA come from the germline V gene. Written as DNA, the CDR3 is TGCAGCGTTGGCCCTACAGGGATGAACTCCTACGAGCAGTACTTC. It codes for CSVGPTGMNSYEQYF.